This T cell receptor beta chain was retrieved from a study of OX40 agonist ivuxolimab in advanced cancers. On the study more broadly: The patients' treatment was ivuxolimab, an agonistic anti-OX40 (CD134) antibody. The dose-escalation cohort had hepatocellular carcinoma, melanoma, renal cell or head and neck cancer. A history of anti-PD-1, anti-PD-L1 or anti-CTLA-4 therapy was acceptable, and over 30% had some.

Measured with immunoSEQ multiplex PCR; TCRdb has only the in-frame clones, and not every one. The data show roughly 64,000 clones, approximately 88% seen once. This clone occurred once. Its target is not known. Findings and limits, study-wide: Near-lowest levels of clonal expansion characterized partial responders at 0.1-3.0 mg/kg.

Trimming stripped 2 bases from V and 3 bases from J, with 11 bases between. Germline CDR1 GTSNPN, CDR2 SVGIG (reference sequence). The CDR3 has 13 residues. This chain connects TRBV30 to TRBJ2-7; D perhaps matches TRBD2 (6 bases). The sequencing used CD4+ or CD8+ T cells sorted from blood, collected in a trial of the OX40 agonist ivuxolimab. The source is an adult with an advanced solid tumor such as melanoma, head and neck, liver or kidney cancer. CDR3: CAWSLREGYEQYF. For the CDR3, the DNA is TGTGCCTGGAGTTTGCGGGAAGGCTACGAGCAGTACTTC.